This entry is about one T cell receptor (beta chain). What it recognizes is unknown. This CDR3 comprises 14 residues. Germline CDR1 reads KGHSH; CDR2 reads LQKENI. Between the trimmed V and J ends, which lost 0 bases and 10 bases, there was a span of 13 bases. The entry originates in a study of T cells in localized non-small cell lung cancer. Broader study findings: Peak T cell clonality was found in uninvolved adjacent lung, exceeding tumor. For the top 100 tumor clones, a median about 57 also appeared in adjacent lung.

Here immunoSEQ multiplex PCR was the method, and the copy in TCRdb shows in-frame clones only, minus some. The sample lists approximately 1,600 clones; almost 30% were seen once. This sequence was found in a man aged 35-69 years with stage I lung adenocarcinoma. Sample: normal lung tissue next to the tumor, taken before any cancer treatment. V gene TRBV18 combines with J gene TRBJ2-1; D gene unclear. CDR3 sequence (DNA): TGTGCCAGCTCACCACCGGCTCGCCCCAGCGAGCAGTTCTTC. Its protein is CASSPPARPSEQFF.